This T cell receptor beta chain was identified during a study of T cell repertoires in cytomegalovirus infection. MiXCR, applied by TCRdb to the reads, yields one record per CDR3 protein. The table has roughly 320,000 distinct CDR3 sequences, over 7.5% seen once; the top ten hold 4.3%. The CDR3 contains 13 residues. Per the germline V gene, CDR1 is SGHTA and CDR2 is FQGTGA. V shed 2 bases and J shed 8 bases, with 9 bases lying between them. Material: PBMCs. This TCR came from a human donor in good health (CMV status not recorded). Some clones in this sample may be carry-over from other donors' samples. This chain joins TRBV7-3 and TRBJ2-2; D not certain. The CDR3 loop reads CASSLQPGGELFF. CDR3 nucleotides: TGTGCCAGCAGCTTACAGCCCGGGGGGGAGCTGTTTTTT.